This T cell receptor (beta chain) was captured in a study of shared clonotypes between healthy human individuals (TCRdb year 2020). Looking at the study overall: Three men and a couple of women, aged 18 to 49 years, made up the cohort. To increase sequencing depth and limit assay-specific biases, TCR repertoire library preparation and sequencing were carried out by different laboratories using diverse techniques. Each donor's leukapheresis produced roughly between about 0.85 and 10 billion PBMCs. The study deeply sequenced blood TCR repertoires of about 5 healthy adults to estimate repertoire size and the extent of clonotype sharing between individuals. For each donor, three plates each were used for CD4 naive and CD4 memory, two plates were used for CD8 naive, and one plate was used for CD8 memory. What the research found in general, with its limitations: Estimated clonotype richness was generally larger for naive than for memory subsets. Compared with non-shared clonotypes, the clonotypes found in all four sorted-subset donors had higher generation probabilities. Only blood was sampled, and tissue TCR repertoires likely differ from those in blood. About 5% of naive CD4, 3.5% of naive CD8, about 2.1% of memory CD4, and roughly 0.4% of memory CD8 clonotypes were shared across several donors. Pairwise subsampling indicated that sequencing depth was expected to affect the degree of clonotype sharing among donors. Rarefaction of sorted-subset datasets indicated incomplete sequencing despite the large sequencing depth. Because the study included a small number of donors, the genetic and exposure-history diversity represented was limited.

TCR CDR3 regions were amplified from genomic DNA by multiplex PCR using the deep immunoSEQ assay. Genomic DNA extracted from each cell subset was distributed evenly over all wells of several immunoSEQ 96-well plates, and each plate served as one replicate. For sorted subsets, roughly 0.2 ug genomic DNA, equal to approximately 30,000 T cell genomes, was loaded into each replicate PCR. Purified libraries were quantified with a Qubit 3.0 fluorometer, sized on a Bioanalyzer 2100, and re-quantified with the KAPA Library Quantification kit. A separate single-read 150-cycle Illumina NextSeq 550 flow cell was used to sequence each immunoSEQ 96-well plate. Concerning the study's data processing: The immunoSEQ output contained only junctional sequences without quality scores, so filtering could not match that applied to full-length reads. To assign V/J genes and CDR3, sequences were annotated against IMGT germline references using PyIR, a Python wrapper for IgBLAST v1.9. Reads were removed for weak V/J assignments (E-value above 1e-6), missing CDR3, stop codons, out-of-frame junctions, or ambiguous translated residues. V3J clonotypes were defined as sequences sharing the same inferred V gene, J gene, and CDR3 amino acid sequence. To compute the percentage overlap between repertoires, the number of shared unique clonotypes was divided by the size of the smaller repertoire. RTK rarefaction, the Chao1 estimator, and Recon v2.1 estimates of unobserved clonotypes were used to assess repertoire richness. For all TCRbeta clonotypes obtained by the gDNA method from four donors, generation probabilities were computed with OLGA. Held by TCRdb, this immuneACCESS table contains in-frame sequences only and omits some clones. Under half of the omission traces to an unresolved V gene where checked; the cause of the rest is unknown. The V and J calls and the clone size are those of that table, but D and trimming were determined from the DNA. The sample profile shows roughly 520,000 clones; 90% to 96% of them were found once. The ten largest clones represent about 0.068% of the sample.

Healthy HIV-negative adults with no recently reported acute infections or vaccinations were included as donors. Every donor was a Caucasian adult living in Nashville, Tennessee, USA. Magnetic negative selection was used to enrich CD4+ T cells, after which naive cells were positively selected on CD45RA and the negative fraction became the memory subset. Blood was obtained by leukapheresis, after which PBMCs were separated by Ficoll-Histopaque density gradient centrifugation and cryopreserved in liquid nitrogen vapor phase. Purity and quantity of every magnetically sorted T cell population were checked by analytical flow cytometry. Genomic DNA was isolated from each sorted fraction and quantified by UV absorbance on a Nanodrop 2000c. Of note for this clone: Its antigen is unknown. One base away there is no much larger clone; base qualities are not given.

Per the germline V gene (reference sequence), LNHDA is the CDR1 and SQIVND is the CDR2. The CDR3 spans 13 residues, from the cysteine through the phenylalanine. Of all the DNA, just the CDR3 is kept, 39 bases in frame from base 1. A distance of 8 bases separates the germline ends of V and J, which lose 3 bases and 2 bases respectively. Source material: naive CD4+ T cells sorted from blood. What this sample's cell subset or site label stands for: CD45RA+ positively selected. The sequence was obtained from a woman aged 25 to 39 in good health. The chain joins TRBV19 to TRBJ2-7, with no confident D gene call. The encoded CDR3 is CASSIGQPYEQYF. The sequence in DNA is TGTGCCAGTAGTATCGGTCAGCCCTACGAGCAGTACTTC.